A selection of T cell receptor beta chains follows, all from one sample in a study of T-cell memory formation after mild COVID-19. Via MiXCR, TCRdb re-called the 5' RACE reads, giving one row per CDR3 protein. The sample consists of approximately 300,000 distinct CDR3 sequences, approximately 15% of them appearing once. Sequencing was done on a sample of PBMCs or a T cell subset sorted from them (not recorded which). The source of these receptors is a man aged 18-30 years who had mild COVID-19 (a few samples of this study predate the infection). Cell type and time point are not known. CDR3s include the opening cysteine and the closing phenylalanine or tryptophan. Each record gives: clone size, D gene, V gene, J gene, CDR3 protein, CDR3 DNA. D genes are given only for firm matches. Clone size is shown for a subset of rows, as once, few, many or a class of expanded clone.

>once|-|TRBV27|TRBJ2-5
CASAQRRLLQETQYF
TGTGCCAGCGCCCAGCGGCGGCTCCTTCAAGAGACCCAGTACTTC
>-|-|TRBV7-3|TRBJ2-1
CASSVGWGTSPFF
-
>-|TRBD2|TRBV7-9|TRBJ2-3
CASSLGELSGSSDTQYF
TGTGCCAGCAGCTTAGGAGAACTGAGCGGGAGTTCAGATACGCAGTATTTT
>many|-|TRBV5-1|TRBJ2-3
CASSLFTGPDTQYF
TGCGCCAGCAGCTTGTTCACAGGCCCAGATACGCAGTATTTT
>-|-|TRBV7-2|TRBJ1-4
CASSLASGISEKLFF
TGTGCCAGCAGCTTAGCGTCCGGGATTAGTGAAAAACTGTTTTTT
>-|-|TRBV4-3|TRBJ2-2
CASSRGSGSTGELFF
TGCGCCAGCAGCCGGGGATCGGGGTCCACCGGGGAGCTGTTTTTT
>-|-|TRBV9|TRBJ1-1
CASSAQQGNTEAFF
TGTGCCAGCAGCGCCCAACAGGGAAACACTGAAGCTTTCTTT
>many|-|TRBV10-2|TRBJ2-7
CASSESRKGEQYF
TGCGCCAGCAGTGAGTCTCGGAAAGGCGAGCAGTACTTC
>few|-|TRBV6-2/TRBV6-3|TRBJ1-2
CASSLREGGLYGYTF
TGTGCCAGCAGCCTCAGAGAAGGGGGACTCTATGGCTACACCTTC
>few|-|TRBV6-1|TRBJ1-6
CASSPSQGFNSPLHF
TGTGCCAGCAGTCCTTCACAGGGATTTAATTCACCCCTCCACTTT
>-|-|TRBV24-1|TRBJ2-5
CATSEAGGQRETQYF
TGTGCCACCAGTGAGGCTGGGGGGCAGAGGGAGACCCAGTACTTC
>many|-|TRBV4-1|TRBJ2-7
CASRSQTWDEQYF
TGCGCCAGCAGGTCTCAAACTTGGGACGAGCAGTACTTC
>-|-|TRBV7-9|TRBJ1-1
CASSSQVGTEAFF
TGTGCCAGCAGCTCACAGGTGGGCACTGAAGCTTTCTTT
>-|-|TRBV4-1|TRBJ2-1
CASSQVGSAPGGNEQFF
TGCGCCAGCAGCCAAGTTGGTAGCGCCCCAGGGGGGAATGAGCAGTTCTTC
>-|TRBD1|TRBV7-2|TRBJ1-5
CASSLSDRASNQPQHF
TGTGCCAGCAGCTTAAGTGACAGGGCCAGCAATCAGCCCCAGCATTTT
>few|TRBD1|TRBV6-2/TRBV6-3|TRBJ2-7
CASSQPGLRDRSYEQYF
TGTGCCAGCAGTCAGCCTGGCCTCCGGGACAGGTCCTACGAGCAGTACTTC
>many|TRBD1|TRBV29-1|TRBJ2-5
CSGQGRETQYF
TGCAGCGGACAGGGTCGGGAGACCCAGTACTTC
>many|-|TRBV18|TRBJ2-7
CASSPFESTGIAYEQYF
TGTGCCAGCTCACCCTTTGAATCAACAGGGATCGCCTACGAGCAGTACTTC
>-|-|TRBV14|TRBJ1-4
CASSQQFHRVEEKLSF
TGTGCCAGCAGCCAACAATTCCACAGGGTTGAGGAAAAACTGTCTTTT
>few|-|TRBV7-3|TRBJ2-3
CASSHRPSADTQYF
TGTGCCAGCAGCCATAGACCCAGTGCAGATACGCAGTATTTT
>-|TRBD2|TRBV5-4|TRBJ2-5
CASSPSGIAGGQETQYF
TGTGCCAGCAGCCCCAGTGGGATAGCGGGGGGCCAAGAGACCCAGTACTTC
>few|TRBD1|TRBV4-3|TRBJ2-4
CASSQEGAGTGLNIQYF
TGCGCCAGCAGCCAAGAAGGGGCCGGGACAGGGTTAAACATTCAGTACTTC
>few|-|TRBV19|TRBJ2-3
CASTQATGSDTQYF
TGTGCCAGTACCCAAGCAACAGGGTCGGATACGCAGTATTTT
>-|-|TRBV20-1|TRBJ2-5
CSARDTGLPTAQYF
TGCAGTGCTAGAGATACCGGACTACCGACGGCCCAGTACTTC
>-|-|TRBV12-3/TRBV12-4|TRBJ2-1
CASSLNPNEQFF
TGTGCCAGCAGCTTGAACCCGAATGAGCAGTTCTTC
>-|TRBD2|TRBV9|TRBJ2-1
CASSDRLAGNEQFF
TGTGCCAGCAGCGATAGACTAGCGGGGAATGAGCAGTTCTTC
>-|TRBD2|TRBV6-5|TRBJ2-7
CASSFLSGVGEQYF
TGTGCCAGCAGCTTTCTCAGCGGGGTCGGGGAGCAGTACTTC
>-|-|TRBV7-3|TRBJ2-3
CASSFGGPNTQYF
TGTGCCAGCAGCTTCGGGGGGCCAAATACGCAGTATTTT
>-|TRBD1|TRBV18|TRBJ1-2
CASSPGTGEHGYTF
TGTGCCAGCTCACCAGGGACAGGGGAACATGGCTACACCTTC
>many|-|TRBV20-1|TRBJ2-3
CSARVQGTDTQYF
TGCAGTGCTAGAGTACAGGGCACAGATACGCAGTATTTT
>many|TRBD1|TRBV7-4|TRBJ2-7
CASSRFGTGGRYYYEQYF
TGTGCCAGCAGCCGATTTGGGACAGGGGGCAGGTACTACTACGAGCAGTACTTC
>few|-|TRBV6-2/TRBV6-3|TRBJ2-5
CASSYWDGLETQYF
TGTGCCAGCAGCTATTGGGACGGTTTGGAGACCCAGTACTTC
>-|-|TRBV20-1|TRBJ2-1
CSAWDGGAGSNEQFF
TGCAGTGCTTGGGATGGAGGGGCAGGTTCGAATGAGCAGTTCTTC
>few|-|TRBV10-3|TRBJ2-5
CAISGAGQGGETQYF
TGTGCCATCAGTGGTGCTGGACAGGGAGGGGAGACCCAGTACTTC
>few|TRBD2|TRBV4-1|TRBJ2-1
CASSQILRGGWDNEQFF
TGCGCCAGCAGCCAAATATTGCGGGGGGGCTGGGACAATGAGCAGTTCTTC
>few|TRBD2|TRBV7-9|TRBJ2-7
CASSPPGSGGYYEQYF
TGTGCCAGCAGCCCTCCTGGGAGCGGGGGCTACTACGAGCAGTACTTC
>many|TRBD1|TRBV7-8|TRBJ2-5
CASTITGGQFGETQYF
TGTGCCAGCACTATAACAGGGGGCCAGTTTGGAGAGACCCAGTACTTC
>few|-|TRBV5-6|TRBJ2-7
CASSHRQTYEQYF
TGTGCCAGCAGCCACAGACAAACCTACGAGCAGTACTTC
>-|-|TRBV7-9|TRBJ1-4
CASRTATNEKLFF
TGTGCCAGCCGGACGGCAACTAATGAAAAACTGTTTTTT
>-|TRBD1|TRBV4-3|TRBJ2-6
CASSQGDRGPGANVLTF
TGCGCCAGCAGCCAAGGGGACAGGGGCCCTGGGGCCAACGTCCTGACTTTC
>many|-|TRBV5-1|TRBJ2-5
CASSLGTLQETQYF
TGCGCCAGCAGCTTGGGAACACTCCAAGAGACCCAGTACTTC
>many|-|TRBV12-3/TRBV12-4|TRBJ1-4
CASSLIQGGEKLFF
TGTGCCAGCAGTTTAATACAGGGAGGAGAAAAACTGTTTTTT
>few|-|TRBV3-1|TRBJ1-1
CASSQEYASSTEAFF
TGTGCCAGCAGCCAAGAGTACGCATCGAGCACTGAAGCTTTCTTT
>many|TRBD1|TRBV10-3|TRBJ2-5
CAISGADRGQETQYF
TGTGCCATCAGTGGGGCGGACAGGGGGCAAGAGACCCAGTACTTC
>-|-|TRBV20-1|TRBJ2-3
CSAGWADTQYF
TGCAGTGCGGGGTGGGCAGATACGCAGTATTTT
>-|-|TRBV7-3|TRBJ1-6
CASSLSLAGRGGSPLHF
TGTGCCAGCAGCTTAAGCCTGGCGGGCAGGGGCGGTTCACCCCTCCACTTT
>few|-|TRBV10-3|TRBJ1-6
CAISDLTGDSPLHF
TGTGCCATCAGTGACCTCACCGGGGATTCACCCCTCCACTTT
>-|-|TRBV20-1|TRBJ1-2
CSAPDPTNYGYTF
TGCAGTGCCCCGGATCCTACTAACTATGGCTACACCTTC
>few|-|TRBV5-1|TRBJ2-5
CASSNVGTVQETQYF
TGCGCCAGCAGCAACGTAGGGACTGTACAAGAGACCCAGTACTTC
>-|-|TRBV5-1|TRBJ1-1
CASRRRGETLLNLLQNTEAFF
TGCGCCAGCCGCCGCAGGGGCGAAACATTACTAAATCTCCTTCAGAACACTGAAGCTTTCTTT
>few|-|TRBV28|TRBJ1-1
CASRRATEAFF
TGTGCCAGCAGGAGGGCGACTGAAGCTTTCTTT
>-|-|TRBV20-1|TRBJ1-2
CSARENRYGYTF
TGCAGTGCTAGAGAGAACCGTTATGGCTACACCTTC
>few|TRBD1|TRBV18|TRBJ2-1
CASSLQGSGANEQFF
TGTGCCAGCTCGCTACAGGGGAGTGGGGCCAATGAGCAGTTCTTC
>few|-|TRBV18|TRBJ2-7
CASSPSGRSYEQYF
TGTGCCAGCTCACCCTCAGGACGCTCCTACGAGCAGTACTTC
>few|-|TRBV7-9|TRBJ1-2
CASSLVVDGYTF
TGTGCCAGCAGCTTAGTTGTGGATGGCTACACCTTC
>many|-|TRBV2|TRBJ2-3
CASRETRDTQYF
TGTGCCAGCAGGGAGACGAGAGATACGCAGTATTTT
>few|-|TRBV4-1|TRBJ1-1
CASCRGLLNTEAFF
TGCGCCAGCTGTCGCGGACTGTTGAACACTGAAGCTTTCTTT
>few|-|TRBV4-2|TRBJ1-1
CASSQDSSETEAFF
TGTGCCAGCAGCCAAGATTCATCTGAGACTGAAGCTTTCTTT
>-|-|TRBV6-2/TRBV6-3|TRBJ2-1
CASSFRHTYNEQFF
TGTGCCAGCAGTTTTCGACATACTTACAATGAGCAGTTCTTC
>-|-|TRBV5-1|TRBJ2-3
CASSSSGGMDTQYF
TGCGCCAGCAGCTCAAGTGGGGGTATGGATACGCAGTATTTT